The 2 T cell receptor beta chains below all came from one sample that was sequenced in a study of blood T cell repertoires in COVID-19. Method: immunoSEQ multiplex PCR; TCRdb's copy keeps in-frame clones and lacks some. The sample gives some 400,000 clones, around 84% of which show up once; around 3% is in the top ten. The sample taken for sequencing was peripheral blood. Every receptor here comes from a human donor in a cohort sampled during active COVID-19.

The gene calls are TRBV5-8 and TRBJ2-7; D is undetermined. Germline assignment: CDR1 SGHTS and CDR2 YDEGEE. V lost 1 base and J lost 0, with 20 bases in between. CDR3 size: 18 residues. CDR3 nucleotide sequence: TGTGCCAGCAGCTTGTCAGGCACCCCCTTAACCCGCTCCTACGAGCAGTACTTC. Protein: CASSLSGTPLTRSYEQYF.

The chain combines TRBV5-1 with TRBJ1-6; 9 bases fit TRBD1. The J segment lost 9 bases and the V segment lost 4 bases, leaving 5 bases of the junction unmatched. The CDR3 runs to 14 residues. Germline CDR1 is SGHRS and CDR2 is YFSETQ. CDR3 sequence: CASSVTGGGSPLHF. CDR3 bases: TGCGCCAGCAGCGTGACAGGGGGTGGTTCACCCCTCCACTTT.